Given below is one T cell receptor (beta chain) in context. Its antigen is not identified. The data originate from a study of Tregs in tolerant kidney transplant recipients. V lost 5 bases to trimming and J lost 2 bases, with 12 bases between them. Germline CDR1 MNHNY, CDR2 SVGAGI (reference sequence). CDR3 size: 15 residues. Thawed PBMCs were FACS-sorted into unstimulated CD4+CD25+CD127- regulatory T cells, CD4+CD25- non-regulatory cells, CD4 and CD8 cells. Whole-study findings and limits: Biological reproducibility was not directly addressed in this study. The most relevant donor-specific Treg TCRbeta repertoire apparently came from expansion with activated donor B cells.

Measured with immunoSEQ multiplex PCR; TCRdb has only the in-frame clones, and not every one. Of 92,000 or so clones listed, approximately 90% are singletons. The chain joins TRBV6-6 to TRBJ2-2; possible D gene TRBD2, 5 bases. Sample: CD8+ T cells from blood. The sequence was obtained from a human donor in good health. CDR3 DNA: TGTGCCAGCAGTCCGACCGGACTCAACACCGGGGAGCTGTTTTTT. It translates to CASSPTGLNTGELFF.